This T cell receptor beta chain was documented in a study of cytomegalovirus exposure and HLA in healthy donors. On the study more broadly: An analysis done earlier identified almost 120 million unique TCR beta sequences from around 180 million T cells. Study conclusions and caveats: Certain indistinguishable V segments, among them TRBV6-2 and TRBV6-3, were excluded.

About this clone: Its antigen is unknown.

Primers included in the PCR were 60 Vbeta and 13 Jbeta primers. Some clones are missing from TCRdb's copy, which holds only in-frame ones; the method was immunoSEQ multiplex PCR. The sample has 130,000 or so clones, around 90% seen once. Trimming pared 3 bases from V and 4 bases from J, leaving 12 bases between. The CDR3 sequence is 14 residues long. In germline, CDR1 is SGHTA, CDR2 FQGTGA. The chain has TRBV7-3 and TRBJ2-5; possible D gene TRBD2, 6 bases. The sequencing input was PBMCs. This clonotype was sampled from a woman between 35 and 50 years old in good health and CMV-seronegative. The CDR3 is CASSFGGNRETQYF. Here the CDR3 DNA reads TGTGCCAGCAGCTTCGGCGGGAACAGAGAGACCCAGTACTTC.